This is a list of T cell receptor beta chains from one sample in a study of OX40 agonist ivuxolimab in advanced cancers. Using immunoSEQ multiplex PCR, the repertoire was profiled, and TCRdb retains in-frame clones only, with some absent. This table holds roughly 70,000 clones, approximately 86% found once. This sample comprised CD4+ or CD8+ T cells sorted from blood, obtained in a trial of the OX40 agonist ivuxolimab. These receptors all stem from an adult with an advanced solid tumor such as melanoma, head and neck, liver or kidney cancer. The CDR3 runs from the conserved cysteine through the conserved F or W. Fields, in order: V gene, J gene, D gene, clone size, CDR3 DNA, CDR3 protein. A D gene is named only where the DNA matches it firmly. Clone size appears in some rows only: once, few, many, or a class for an expanded clone.

TRBV6-6	TRBJ2-1	.	once	TGTGCCAGCAGGGACAGCTCCTCCAATGAGCAGTTCTTC	CASRDSSSNEQFF
TRBV11-1	TRBJ2-2	TRBD2	.	TGTGCCAGCAGCTCAAGCCTAGCGGGGGTGAACACCGGGGAGCTGTTTTTT	CASSSSLAGVNTGELFF
TRBV29-1	TRBJ1-2	.	.	TGCAGCGTTGACGAGGATTGGGGAATCTACACCTTC	CSVDEDWGIYTF
TRBV6-1	TRBJ1-2	.	.	TGTGCCAGCAGTGCCGGGACACAGTATGGCTACACCTTC	CASSAGTQYGYTF
TRBV11-2	TRBJ1-1	.	few	TGTGCCAGCAGCTTACAGATGGGCGTTCCGAACACTGAAGCTTTCTTT	CASSLQMGVPNTEAFF
TRBV7-2	TRBJ1-1	TRBD1	.	TGTGCCAGCAGCTGGACAGGGACTGAAGCTTTCTTT	CASSWTGTEAFF
TRBV21-1	TRBJ1-3	.	.	TGTGCCAGCAGCAAAGCGCGACGAGTGGGGAACACCATATATTTT	CASSKARRVGNTIYF
TRBV7-9	TRBJ2-5	TRBD1	.	TGTGCCAGCACCGCGGAAGACAGGGGACGAGAGACCCAGTACTTC	CASTAEDRGRETQYF
TRBV27	TRBJ2-3	.	once	TGTGCCAGCAGACCTCCCGTGGGGCGGGGTGCAGATACGCAGTATTTT	CASRPPVGRGADTQYF
TRBV5-1	TRBJ2-3	.	.	TGCGCCAGCAGCTTGGGACTGGATCCTAGCACAGATACGCAGTATTTT	CASSLGLDPSTDTQYF
TRBV30	TRBJ2-3	.	.	TGTGCCTGGAACACTAGATTAGTAGATACGCAGTATTTT	CAWNTRLVDTQYF
TRBV4-1	TRBJ1-2	.	once	TGCGCCAGCCGCTCAAGCCAAACAGGGAGATATGGCTACACCTTC	CASRSSQTGRYGYTF
TRBV29-1	TRBJ1-4	.	once	TGCAGCGTTGTGTCTGCAACTAATGAAAAACTGTTTTTT	CSVVSATNEKLFF
TRBV2	TRBJ2-2	TRBD2	.	TGTGCCAGCCGGGGGGAGGGGGAGCTGTTTTTT	CASRGEGELFF